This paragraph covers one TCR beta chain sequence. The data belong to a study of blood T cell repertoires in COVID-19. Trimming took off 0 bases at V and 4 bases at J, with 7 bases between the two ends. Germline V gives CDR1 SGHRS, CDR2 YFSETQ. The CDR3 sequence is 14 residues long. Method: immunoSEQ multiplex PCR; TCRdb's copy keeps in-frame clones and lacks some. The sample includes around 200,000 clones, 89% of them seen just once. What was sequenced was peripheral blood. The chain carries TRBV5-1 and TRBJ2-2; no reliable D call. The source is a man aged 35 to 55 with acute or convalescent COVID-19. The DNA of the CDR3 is TGCGCCAGCAGCTTGGATGGCATCACCGGGGAGCTGTTTTTT. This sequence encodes CASSLDGITGELFF.